This TCR beta chain was identified in a study of blood T cell repertoires in COVID-19. In the study overall: T cells, B-cell-depleted T cells, or PBMCs provided the cDNA or gDNA that served as material.

As originally analysed: Nucleated cell number was recorded as an estimate derived from reference gene primer amplification. The data were produced by immunoSEQ multiplex PCR, yet TCRdb's version contains in-frame clones alone and is incomplete. From that table come the V and J calls and clone size; the DNA was used to work out D and trimming. In the table there are 130,000 or so clones, over 70% of which are singletons. Sequences were obtained from peripheral blood. The origin of this receptor is an elderly man with active or convalescent COVID-19.

CDR3 nucleotide sequence: TGTGCCAGCAGCTTAGTGTGGGGGGCCTACAATGAGCAGTTCTTC. Translated: CASSLVWGAYNEQFF. The chain carries TRBV7-9 and TRBJ2-1; tentatively, D is TRBD2 (6 bases). The V gene lost 1 base and the J gene lost 2 bases, with 9 bases spanning the gap. The V gene's germline CDR1 is SEHNR and CDR2 FQNEAQ (reference sequence). This CDR3 comprises 15 residues.